A selection of T cell receptor beta chains follows, all from one sample in a study of cytomegalovirus exposure and HLA in healthy donors. The protocol was immunoSEQ multiplex PCR, while the TCRdb copy is restricted to in-frame clones and leaves out a portion. The sample holds more than 85,000 clones, about 60% seen once. The sample consisted of PBMCs. The source is a human donor in good health. Each CDR3 is given with its conserved first and last residue. The D gene is left open where the match is weak. Size tells how often a clone was seen (once, few, many) or the class of an expanded clone, and some rows leave it out.

d_call	v_call	clone_size	j_call	cdr3_aa	cdr3_nt
NA	TRBV7-9	few	TRBJ1-1	CASSLGGAEAFF	TGTGCCAGCAGCTTAGGGGGCGCTGAAGCTTTCTTT
TRBD1	TRBV27	NA	TRBJ2-3	CASRQGPRTDTQYF	TGTGCCAGCAGACAGGGGCCCCGCACAGATACGCAGTATTTT
TRBD2	TRBV6-5	few	TRBJ2-1	CASSYSGRGYNEQFF	TGTGCCAGCAGTTACTCGGGGAGGGGCTACAATGAGCAGTTCTTC
TRBD1	TRBV4-2	once	TRBJ2-1	CASSQDKYGTGRNEQFF	TGTGCCAGCAGCCAAGATAAGTACGGGACAGGGCGAAATGAGCAGTTCTTC
TRBD2	TRBV19	NA	TRBJ2-7	CASTGTSGIGEQYF	TGTGCCAGTACTGGGACTAGCGGGATTGGCGAGCAGTACTTC
TRBD2	TRBV28	NA	TRBJ2-7	CASSFSLGGPYEQYF	TGTGCCAGCAGTTTCAGTCTGGGAGGGCCCTACGAGCAGTACTTC
NA	TRBV5-8	few	TRBJ2-1	CASSYGTVRGGEQFF	TGTGCCAGCAGCTACGGGACGGTCCGCGGAGGGGAGCAGTTCTTC
NA	TRBV11-2	NA	TRBJ2-7	CASSLGQGGEQYF	TGTGCCAGCAGCTTAGGTCAGGGAGGTGAGCAGTACTTC
NA	TRBV10-1	few	TRBJ1-1	CASSDRVDTEAFF	TGCGCCAGCAGTGACAGGGTGGACACTGAAGCTTTCTTT
NA	TRBV19	NA	TRBJ2-2	CASSMSQIYGELFF	TGTGCCAGTAGTATGTCACAGATCTACGGGGAGCTGTTTTTT
NA	TRBV29-1	NA	TRBJ1-1	CSVGGGERSMNTEAFF	TGCAGCGTTGGGGGGGGAGAGCGGAGCATGAACACTGAAGCTTTCTTT
NA	TRBV27	NA	TRBJ1-3	CASSLLPLSGNTIYF	TGTGCCAGCAGTTTACTACCGCTCTCTGGAAACACCATATATTTT
NA	TRBV2	few	TRBJ1-1	CASSEALRPGLAFF	TGTGCCAGCAGTGAAGCGCTTCGGCCGGGTCTAGCTTTCTTT
NA	TRBV4-2	few	TRBJ1-4	CASSQTRAGEKLFF	TGTGCCAGCAGCCAAACCCGGGCGGGAGAAAAACTGTTTTTT
NA	TRBV7-8	few	TRBJ2-1	CATTGLGPGQFF	TGTGCCACTACGGGTTTGGGGCCTGGGCAGTTCTTC
NA	TRBV7-2	NA	TRBJ1-4	CASSSLSGGNEKLFF	TGTGCCAGCAGTTCCCTGTCTGGAGGGAATGAAAAACTGTTTTTT
NA	TRBV19	NA	TRBJ2-6	CASSINRRSSGANVLTF	TGTGCCAGTAGTATAAATCGTCGTAGCTCTGGGGCCAACGTCCTGACTTTC
NA	TRBV18	NA	TRBJ2-3	CASSLHRGTDTQYF	TGTGCCAGCTCACTACACCGGGGCACAGATACGCAGTATTTT
NA	TRBV5-8	NA	TRBJ1-5	CASSLGQGRYSNQPQHF	TGTGCCAGCAGCTTGGGCCAGGGCCGCTATAGCAATCAGCCCCAGCATTTT
TRBD2	TRBV14	few	TRBJ2-3	CASSGRLAGRLLSGTDTQYF	TGTGCCAGCAGCGGTCGACTAGCGGGCCGCCTGTTGTCCGGCACAGATACGCAGTATTTT
NA	TRBV6-6	NA	TRBJ2-5	CASSYSTGLRGETQYF	TGTGCCAGCAGTTACTCCACAGGGTTGCGAGGCGAGACCCAGTACTTC
TRBD1	TRBV4-1	few	TRBJ1-2	CASSQDRGHGYTF	TGCGCCAGCAGCCAGGACAGGGGGCATGGCTACACCTTC
NA	TRBV30	NA	TRBJ1-2	CAWSGGGGYTF	TGTGCCTGGAGTGGAGGGGGTGGCTACACCTTC
TRBD1	TRBV19	few	TRBJ1-5	CASSVTSGQGVGQPQHF	TGTGCCAGTAGTGTGACATCGGGACAGGGAGTAGGTCAGCCCCAGCATTTT
TRBD1	TRBV25-1	NA	TRBJ1-2	CASSTGTGGNGYTF	TGTGCCAGCAGTACCGGGACAGGGGGGAATGGCTACACCTTC
NA	TRBV19	once	TRBJ1-1	CASSWFPGRNTEAFF	TGTGCCAGTAGTTGGTTCCCAGGGCGGAACACTGAAGCTTTCTTT
NA	TRBV20-1	once	TRBJ2-7	CSALDSYEQYF	TGCAGTGCTTTGGACAGCTACGAGCAGTACTTC
TRBD2	TRBV4-2	NA	TRBJ2-7	CASSPLGLSYEQYF	TGTGCCAGCAGCCCCTTGGGACTATCCTACGAGCAGTACTTC
TRBD1	TRBV5-6	NA	TRBJ2-4	CASSLYRTGLTIQYF	TGTGCCAGCAGCTTGTACAGGACAGGGCTAACCATTCAGTACTTC
NA	TRBV4-2	NA	TRBJ2-2	CASSQDGGTDELFF	TGTGCCAGCAGCCAAGATGGGGGGACTGACGAGCTGTTTTTT
TRBD1	TRBV10-3	NA	TRBJ2-7	CAISEGQGAYEQYF	TGTGCCATCAGTGAGGGACAGGGGGCGTACGAGCAGTACTTC
TRBD2	TRBV7-9	NA	TRBJ2-1	CASSSRRGRTSSYNEQFF	TGTGCCAGCAGCTCGAGACGTGGACGGACTAGCAGCTACAATGAGCAGTTCTTC
TRBD1	TRBV10-2	once	TRBJ2-2	CASRDRGLVGELFF	TGCGCCAGCCGGGACAGGGGGCTTGTAGGGGAGCTGTTTTTT
NA	TRBV7-9	NA	TRBJ2-2	CASSSEDYNTGELFF	TGTGCCAGCAGTTCAGAGGACTACAACACCGGGGAGCTGTTTTTT
TRBD1	TRBV27	NA	TRBJ1-2	CASSPWTGGINYGYTF	TGTGCCAGCAGCCCCTGGACAGGGGGGATAAACTATGGCTACACCTTC
TRBD2	TRBV29-1	NA	TRBJ2-5	CSATRLANQDTQYF	TGCAGCGCAACCCGACTAGCTAACCAAGACACCCAGTACTTC
NA	TRBV28	NA	TRBJ1-1	CASSPSGTGGHTEAFF	TGTGCCAGCAGTCCGTCCGGGACCGGGGGACACACTGAAGCTTTCTTT
TRBD1	TRBV9	NA	TRBJ1-2	CASSVLRSGQGNGYTF	TGTGCCAGCAGCGTACTCCGGAGCGGACAGGGGAATGGCTACACCTTC
TRBD1	TRBV27	NA	TRBJ2-5	CASSPRPGGETQYF	TGTGCCAGCAGTCCCCGACCAGGGGGAGAGACCCAGTACTTC
TRBD1	TRBV6-5	NA	TRBJ1-2	CASSYFGTGNYGYTF	TGTGCCAGCAGTTACTTCGGGACAGGGAACTATGGCTACACCTTC
NA	TRBV4-1	NA	TRBJ2-1	CASSRKGSEQFF	TGCGCCAGCAGCCGGAAAGGGAGTGAGCAGTTCTTC
NA	TRBV18	NA	TRBJ1-1	CASSPYRANTEAFF	TGTGCCAGCTCACCGTATCGAGCGAACACTGAAGCTTTCTTT
NA	TRBV5-1	NA	TRBJ2-5	CASSLMGLPSRVGETQYF	TGCGCCAGCAGCTTGATGGGACTTCCTTCCCGGGTGGGAGAGACCCAGTACTTC
NA	TRBV10-2	NA	TRBJ2-1	CASSELESRMPNEQFF	TGCGCCAGCAGTGAACTCGAGAGCCGAATGCCGAATGAGCAGTTCTTC